These T cell receptor beta chains were read from a single sample in a study of cytomegalovirus exposure and HLA in healthy donors. The data were produced by immunoSEQ multiplex PCR, yet TCRdb's version contains in-frame clones alone and is incomplete. The repertoire holds about 170,000 clones, with 60% to 85% as singletons. The sequencing sample was made of PBMCs. The receptor source for this set is a woman in her forties or fifties in good health and CMV-seropositive. The CDR3 runs from the conserved cysteine through the conserved F or W. Fields, in order: V gene, J gene, clone size, D gene, CDR3 DNA, CDR3 protein. The D gene is left open where the match is weak. The size entry is marked missing in some rows and otherwise reads once, few, many or a size class.

V: TRBV7-2; J: TRBJ2-7; size: -; D: TRBD2; DNA: TGTGCCAGCAGCTTCCTGTTGGGCGGGGGGTCCTACGAGCAGTACTTC; CDR3: CASSFLLGGGSYEQYF
V: TRBV21-1; J: TRBJ2-1; size: -; D: -; DNA: TGTGCCAGCAGCAAAGCATCCCCGGGACTTAAGAGCTCCTACAATGAGCAGTTCTTC; CDR3: CASSKASPGLKSSYNEQFF
V: TRBV10-3; J: TRBJ2-2; size: -; D: -; DNA: TGTGCCACCTCCGGCACCGGGGAGCTGTTTTTT; CDR3: CATSGTGELFF
V: TRBV11-2; J: TRBJ2-7; size: -; D: -; DNA: TGTGCCAGCAGGGCCCGGTCGGGGTTCTACGAGCAGTACTTC; CDR3: CASRARSGFYEQYF
V: TRBV30; J: TRBJ1-5; size: once; D: -; DNA: TGTGCCTGGACTTCAGGAGGAGGTGGCAATCAGCCCCAGCATTTT; CDR3: CAWTSGGGGNQPQHF
V: TRBV11-2; J: TRBJ2-2; size: -; D: TRBD2; DNA: TGTGCCAGCAGCTTAGGACTAGCGGGAAACACCGGGGAGCTGTTTTTT; CDR3: CASSLGLAGNTGELFF
V: TRBV28; J: TRBJ1-1; size: -; D: -; DNA: TGTGCCAGCCATGGACGAAGGGGGACCACTGAAGCTTTCTTT; CDR3: CASHGRRGTTEAFF
V: TRBV30; J: TRBJ2-7; size: -; D: TRBD2; DNA: TGTGCCTGGAGTGTGGGGACTTTGGGACTAGTCTCCTACGAGCAGTACTTC; CDR3: CAWSVGTLGLVSYEQYF
V: TRBV6-5; J: TRBJ1-6; size: -; D: TRBD1; DNA: TGTGCCAGCAGCTGGGACAGGAGTTCACCCCTCCACTTT; CDR3: CASSWDRSSPLHF
V: TRBV11-2; J: TRBJ2-1; size: -; D: -; DNA: TGTGCCAGCAGCCCCGGCGGGGGCCGATACAATGAGCAGTTCTTC; CDR3: CASSPGGGRYNEQFF
V: TRBV7-9; J: TRBJ2-7; size: -; D: TRBD2; DNA: TGTGCCAGCAGCTCGGGGACTAGCGGGATGCAGCAGTACTTC; CDR3: CASSSGTSGMQQYF
V: TRBV4-3; J: TRBJ2-7; size: -; D: TRBD2; DNA: TGCGCCAGCAGCCTCGGCCACCTAGCGGGCGAGCAGTACTTC; CDR3: CASSLGHLAGEQYF
V: TRBV19; J: TRBJ1-5; size: once; D: -; DNA: TGTGCCAGTAGTAAGGACAGAAATCAGCCCCAGCATTTT; CDR3: CASSKDRNQPQHF
V: TRBV4-3; J: TRBJ2-5; size: -; D: TRBD2; DNA: TGCGCCAGCAGCCCCCCCGGAGGTAGCGGGGGGCCTACATTGTACCAAGAGACCCAGTACTTC; CDR3: CASSPPGGSGGPTLYQETQYF
V: TRBV18; J: TRBJ2-1; size: -; D: TRBD2; DNA: TGTGCCAGCTCACCACTAGCGGGAGACTCCTACAATGAGCAGTTCTTC; CDR3: CASSPLAGDSYNEQFF
V: TRBV4-1; J: TRBJ1-5; size: -; D: -; DNA: TGCGCCAGCAGCCAAGGCAGGGTAGATCAGCCCCAGCATTTT; CDR3: CASSQGRVDQPQHF
V: TRBV18; J: TRBJ2-7; size: once; D: TRBD1; DNA: TGTGCCAGCTCACCGGGACAGGGACCCGAGCAGTACTTC; CDR3: CASSPGQGPEQYF
V: TRBV14; J: TRBJ1-1; size: -; D: TRBD1; DNA: TGTGCCAGCAGCCCACCGGGACAGAGCCTCATGAACACTGAAGCTTTCTTT; CDR3: CASSPPGQSLMNTEAFF
V: TRBV19; J: TRBJ1-1; size: -; D: -; DNA: TGTGCCTGCCTCGGACAGACGAACACTGAAGCTTTCTTT; CDR3: CACLGQTNTEAFF
V: TRBV2; J: TRBJ1-3; size: -; D: -; DNA: TGTGCCAGCAGTGAACCTGCTGGAAACACCATATATTTT; CDR3: CASSEPAGNTIYF
V: TRBV7-2; J: TRBJ1-5; size: -; D: TRBD1; DNA: TGTGCCAGCAGCCGGACTACAGGGGGCGGTACGGGCAATCAGCCCCAGCATTTT; CDR3: CASSRTTGGGTGNQPQHF
V: TRBV5-1; J: TRBJ1-1; size: -; D: -; DNA: TGCGCCAGCAGCCTCGGGGGAAGATGGGACACTGAAGCTTTCTTT; CDR3: CASSLGGRWDTEAFF
V: TRBV4-1; J: TRBJ1-4; size: -; D: -; DNA: TGCGCCAGCAGCCAAGATCGAGGGTCAGCTGAAAAACTGTTTTTT; CDR3: CASSQDRGSAEKLFF
V: TRBV6-5; J: TRBJ1-2; size: -; D: -; DNA: TGTGCCACCAGGCCTCCGGACAGACCCTATGGCTACACCTTC; CDR3: CATRPPDRPYGYTF
V: TRBV15; J: TRBJ2-7; size: -; D: -; DNA: TGTGCCGTAGAGACAGGAGACAAGCAGTACTTC; CDR3: CAVETGDKQYF
V: TRBV18; J: TRBJ2-1; size: -; D: -; DNA: TGTGCCAGCTCGCCCGTCCCCGGGGTGCATGAGCAGTTCTTC; CDR3: CASSPVPGVHEQFF
V: TRBV18; J: TRBJ2-7; size: once; D: -; DNA: TGTGCCAGCTCATCCAGGAGGGCGGCGGTGAGGGCGACGGGAACCTACGAGCAGTACTTC; CDR3: CASSSRRAAVRATGTYEQYF
V: TRBV6-5; J: TRBJ1-4; size: few; D: TRBD1; DNA: TGTGCCACAACCATTACCGGGACAGGGAATGAAAAACTGTTTTTT; CDR3: CATTITGTGNEKLFF
V: TRBV11-3; J: TRBJ2-7; size: -; D: TRBD2; DNA: TGTGCCAGCAGCTCAGGGACTAGCGGGGGGCGAGACTACGAGCAGTACTTC; CDR3: CASSSGTSGGRDYEQYF
V: TRBV7-2; J: TRBJ1-5; size: few; D: TRBD1; DNA: TGTGCCAGCAGCTTGGACGGACAGGGGTATCAGCCCCAGCATTTT; CDR3: CASSLDGQGYQPQHF
V: TRBV19; J: TRBJ1-1; size: -; D: -; DNA: TGTGCCAGTAGTCCACCTGGGGGACAAAGAAACACTGAAGCTTTCTTT; CDR3: CASSPPGGQRNTEAFF
V: TRBV23-1; J: TRBJ1-1; size: -; D: TRBD1; DNA: TGCGCCAGCAGTCAACCGGACAGGGATATGAACACTGAAGCTTTCTTT; CDR3: CASSQPDRDMNTEAFF
V: TRBV5-1; J: TRBJ1-1; size: -; D: -; DNA: TGCGCCAGCAGTCCGGGGACATTTCTCGTCAGGAACACTGAAGCTTTCTTT; CDR3: CASSPGTFLVRNTEAFF
V: TRBV7-2; J: TRBJ2-3; size: -; D: TRBD2; DNA: TGTGCCAGCAGCTTAAGATACAGCGGGGGGGGCCAGACAGATACGCAGTATTTT; CDR3: CASSLRYSGGGQTDTQYF
V: TRBV19; J: TRBJ2-3; size: -; D: TRBD1; DNA: TGTGCCAGTAGTACCAACAGGGGGCATGGAGATACGCAGTATTTT; CDR3: CASSTNRGHGDTQYF
V: TRBV30; J: TRBJ1-2; size: -; D: TRBD1; DNA: TGTGCCGCCGGGACAGAATCCTATGGCTACACCTTC; CDR3: CAAGTESYGYTF
V: TRBV2; J: TRBJ2-7; size: few; D: TRBD1; DNA: TGTGCCAGCAGTGAGTCTTGGGTTTTTGGGACAGGGGCCTACGAGCAGTACTTC; CDR3: CASSESWVFGTGAYEQYF
V: TRBV7-2; J: TRBJ2-5; size: -; D: -; DNA: TGTGCCAGCAGCTCGGTAACTAGGGCCCCGGAGACCCAGTACTTC; CDR3: CASSSVTRAPETQYF
V: TRBV7-6; J: TRBJ1-2; size: -; D: TRBD1; DNA: TGTGCCAGCAGTCGATCTGGACAGGGTGGTTGGGGCTATGGCTACACCTTC; CDR3: CASSRSGQGGWGYGYTF
V: TRBV30; J: TRBJ1-2; size: -; D: -; DNA: TGTGCCTGGAGTGTACTAATGGGCTACACCTTC; CDR3: CAWSVLMGYTF
V: TRBV6-5; J: TRBJ2-3; size: -; D: -; DNA: TGTGCCAGCAGTTACAGAGGGAGTAGCACAGATACGCAGTATTTT; CDR3: CASSYRGSSTDTQYF
V: TRBV28; J: TRBJ2-1; size: -; D: TRBD2; DNA: TGTGCCAGCAGTACTTGGACTAGCGGAGCCTACAATGAGCAGTTCTTC; CDR3: CASSTWTSGAYNEQFF
V: TRBV18; J: TRBJ1-1; size: -; D: -; DNA: TGTGCCAGCTCACCAAGGTTAGGGGGCACTGAAGCTTTCTTT; CDR3: CASSPRLGGTEAFF
V: TRBV7-2; J: TRBJ1-1; size: -; D: -; DNA: TGTGCCAGCAGTCTGACGGGGATGGCTTTCTTT; CDR3: CASSLTGMAFF